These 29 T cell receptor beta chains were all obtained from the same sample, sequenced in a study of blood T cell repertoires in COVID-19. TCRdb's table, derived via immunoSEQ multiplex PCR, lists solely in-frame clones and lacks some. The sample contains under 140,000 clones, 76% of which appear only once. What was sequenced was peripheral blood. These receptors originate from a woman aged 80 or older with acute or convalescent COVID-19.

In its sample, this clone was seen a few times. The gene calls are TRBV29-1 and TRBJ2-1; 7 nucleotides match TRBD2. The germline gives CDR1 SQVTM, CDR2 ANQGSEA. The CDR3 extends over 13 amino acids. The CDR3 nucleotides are TGCAGTGCTAAGGTGCGGGGGTTCGGTGAGCAGTTCTTC. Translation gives CSAKVRGFGEQFF.

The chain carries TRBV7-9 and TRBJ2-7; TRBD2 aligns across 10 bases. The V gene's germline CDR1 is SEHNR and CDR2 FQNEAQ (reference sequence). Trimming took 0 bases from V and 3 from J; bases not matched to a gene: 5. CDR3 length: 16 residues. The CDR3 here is CASSLAAGGINYEQYF. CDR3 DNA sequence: TGTGCCAGCAGCTTAGCAGCGGGGGGGATCAACTACGAGCAGTACTTC.

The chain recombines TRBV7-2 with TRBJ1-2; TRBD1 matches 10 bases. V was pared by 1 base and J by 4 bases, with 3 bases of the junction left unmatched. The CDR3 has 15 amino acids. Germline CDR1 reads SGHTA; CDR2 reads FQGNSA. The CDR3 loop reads CASSLEGQGIYGYTF. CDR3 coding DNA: TGTGCCAGCAGCTTAGAGGGACAGGGGATCTATGGCTACACCTTC.

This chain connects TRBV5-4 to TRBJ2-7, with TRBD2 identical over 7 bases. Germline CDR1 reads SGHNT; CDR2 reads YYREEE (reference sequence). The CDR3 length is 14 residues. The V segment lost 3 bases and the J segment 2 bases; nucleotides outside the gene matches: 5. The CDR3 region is CASSYQRGTYEQYF. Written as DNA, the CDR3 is TGTGCCAGCAGCTACCAGCGGGGTACCTACGAGCAGTACTTC.

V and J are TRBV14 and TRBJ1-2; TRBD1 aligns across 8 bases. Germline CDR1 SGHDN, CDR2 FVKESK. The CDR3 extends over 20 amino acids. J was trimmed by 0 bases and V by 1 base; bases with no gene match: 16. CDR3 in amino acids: CASSQAEAFGQGLSNYGYTF. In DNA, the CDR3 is TGTGCCAGCAGCCAAGCAGAAGCGTTTGGACAGGGACTATCTAACTATGGCTACACCTTC.

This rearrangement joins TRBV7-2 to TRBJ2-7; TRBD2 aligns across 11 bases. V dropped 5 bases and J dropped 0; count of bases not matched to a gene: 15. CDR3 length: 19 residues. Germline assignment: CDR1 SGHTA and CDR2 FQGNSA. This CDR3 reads CASSTKLAGAPSFSYEQYF. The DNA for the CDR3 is TGTGCCAGCAGCACCAAACTAGCGGGGGCTCCTTCGTTCTCCTACGAGCAGTACTTC. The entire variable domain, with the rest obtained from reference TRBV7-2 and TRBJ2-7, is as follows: GAGVSQSPSNKVTEKGKDVELRCDPISGHTALYWYRQSLGQGLEFLIYFQGNSAPDKSGLPSDRFSAERTGGSVSTLTIQRTQQEDSAVYLCASSTKLAGAPSFSYEQYFGPGTRLTVT.

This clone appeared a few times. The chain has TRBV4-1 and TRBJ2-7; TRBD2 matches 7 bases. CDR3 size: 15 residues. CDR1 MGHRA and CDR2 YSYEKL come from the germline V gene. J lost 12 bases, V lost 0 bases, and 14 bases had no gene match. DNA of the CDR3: TGCGCCAGCAGCCAAGATGCGGGAGTTAACAGCCTGCGGTACTTC. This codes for CASSQDAGVNSLRYF.

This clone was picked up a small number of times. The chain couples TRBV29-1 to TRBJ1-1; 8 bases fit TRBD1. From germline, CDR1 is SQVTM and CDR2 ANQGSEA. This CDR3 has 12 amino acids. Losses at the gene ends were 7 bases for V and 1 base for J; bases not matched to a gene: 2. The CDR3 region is CSAGTGNTEAFF. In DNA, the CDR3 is TGCAGCGCGGGGACAGGGAACACTGAAGCTTTCTTT.

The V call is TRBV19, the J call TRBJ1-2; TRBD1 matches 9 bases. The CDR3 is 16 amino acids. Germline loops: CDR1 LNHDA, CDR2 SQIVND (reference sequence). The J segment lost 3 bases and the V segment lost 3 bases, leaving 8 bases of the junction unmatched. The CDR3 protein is CASSIYDRGGDYGYTF. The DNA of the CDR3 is TGTGCCAGTAGTATCTACGACAGGGGGGGAGACTATGGCTACACCTTC.

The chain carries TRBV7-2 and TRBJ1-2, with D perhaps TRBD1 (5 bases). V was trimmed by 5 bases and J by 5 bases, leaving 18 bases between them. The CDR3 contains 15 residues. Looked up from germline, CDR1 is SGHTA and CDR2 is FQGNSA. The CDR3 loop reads CASSPVVGGGYGYTF. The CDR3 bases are TGTGCCAGCAGCCCCGTGGTGGGGGGAGGGTATGGCTACACCTTC.

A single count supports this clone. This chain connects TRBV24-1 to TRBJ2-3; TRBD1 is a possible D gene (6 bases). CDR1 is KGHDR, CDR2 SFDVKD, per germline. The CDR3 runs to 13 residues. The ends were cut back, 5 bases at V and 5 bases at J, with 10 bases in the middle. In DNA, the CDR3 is TGTGCCACCAGTGGACAAGGGGGAGATACGCAGTATTTT. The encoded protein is CATSGQGGDTQYF.

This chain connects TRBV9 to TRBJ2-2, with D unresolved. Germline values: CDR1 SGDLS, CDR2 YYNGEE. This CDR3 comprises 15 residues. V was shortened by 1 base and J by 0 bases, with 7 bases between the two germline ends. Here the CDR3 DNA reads TGTGCCAGCAGCGTAACTTCAACGAACACCGGGGAGCTGTTTTTT. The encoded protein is CASSVTSTNTGELFF.

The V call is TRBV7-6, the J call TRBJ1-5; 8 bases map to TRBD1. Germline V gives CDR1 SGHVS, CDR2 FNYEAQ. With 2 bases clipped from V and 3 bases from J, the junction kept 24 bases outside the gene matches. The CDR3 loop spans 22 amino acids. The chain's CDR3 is CASSLPRPRTGNYGGNNQPQHF. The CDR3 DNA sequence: TGTGCCAGCAGCTTACCGAGGCCTCGGACAGGGAATTATGGGGGTAACAATCAGCCCCAGCATTTT.

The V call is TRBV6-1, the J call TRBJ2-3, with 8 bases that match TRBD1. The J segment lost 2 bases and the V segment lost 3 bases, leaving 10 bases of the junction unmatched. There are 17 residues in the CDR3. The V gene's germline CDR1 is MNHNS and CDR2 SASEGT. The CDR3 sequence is CASSDAPGGPNTDTQYF. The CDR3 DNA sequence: TGTGCCAGCAGTGATGCCCCAGGGGGCCCCAACACAGATACGCAGTATTTT.

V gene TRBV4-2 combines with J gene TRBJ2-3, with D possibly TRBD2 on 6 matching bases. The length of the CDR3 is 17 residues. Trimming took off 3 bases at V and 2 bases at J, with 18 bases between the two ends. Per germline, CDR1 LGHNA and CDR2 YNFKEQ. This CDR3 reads CASSQFTIADATDTQYF. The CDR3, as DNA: TGTGCCAGCAGCCAGTTTACTATAGCGGATGCCACAGATACGCAGTATTTT.

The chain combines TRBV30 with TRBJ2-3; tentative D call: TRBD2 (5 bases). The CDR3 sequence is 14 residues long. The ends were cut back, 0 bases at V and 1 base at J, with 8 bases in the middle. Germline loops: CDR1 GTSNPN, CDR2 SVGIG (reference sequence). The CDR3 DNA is TGTGCCTGGAGTGTTGGAGGAGGCACAGATACGCAGTATTTT. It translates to CAWSVGGGTDTQYF.

DNA for the CDR3: TGCGCCAGCAGTTTCGGACAGGGGGTCCTCTACGAGCAGTACTTC. Its protein product is CASSFGQGVLYEQYF. This chain links TRBV5-1 with TRBJ2-7; 10 bases agree with TRBD1. Germline V gene sequence: CDR1 SGHRS, CDR2 YFSETQ. The CDR3 covers 15 residues. J lost 3 bases, V lost 5 bases, and 8 bases had no gene match.

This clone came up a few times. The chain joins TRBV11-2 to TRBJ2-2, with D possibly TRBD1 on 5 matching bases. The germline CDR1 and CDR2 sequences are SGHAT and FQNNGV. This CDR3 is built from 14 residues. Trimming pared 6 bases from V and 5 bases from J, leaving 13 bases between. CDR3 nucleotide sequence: TGTGCCAGCAGGAAGCAGGGTAGAACCGGGGAGCTGTTTTTT. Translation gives CASRKQGRTGELFF.

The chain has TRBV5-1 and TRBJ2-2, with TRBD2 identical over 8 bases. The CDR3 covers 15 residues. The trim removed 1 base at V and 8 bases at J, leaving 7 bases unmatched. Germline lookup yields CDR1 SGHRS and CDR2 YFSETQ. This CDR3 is CASSLSLAGAGELFF. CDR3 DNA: TGCGCCAGCAGCTTGTCCCTAGCGGGCGCTGGGGAGCTGTTTTTT.

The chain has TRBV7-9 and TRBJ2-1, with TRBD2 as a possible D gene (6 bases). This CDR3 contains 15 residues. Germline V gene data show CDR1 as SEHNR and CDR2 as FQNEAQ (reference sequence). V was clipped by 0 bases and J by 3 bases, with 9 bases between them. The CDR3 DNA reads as TGTGCCAGCAGCTTAGCGCGGGGCGTCTACAATGAGCAGTTCTTC. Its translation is CASSLARGVYNEQFF.

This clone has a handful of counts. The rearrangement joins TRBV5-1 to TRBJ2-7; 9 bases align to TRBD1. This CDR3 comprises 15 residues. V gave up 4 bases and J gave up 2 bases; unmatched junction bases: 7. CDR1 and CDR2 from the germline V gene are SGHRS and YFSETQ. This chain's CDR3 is CASSPGQGRAYEQYF. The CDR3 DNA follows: TGCGCCAGCAGCCCCGGACAGGGGAGGGCCTACGAGCAGTACTTC.

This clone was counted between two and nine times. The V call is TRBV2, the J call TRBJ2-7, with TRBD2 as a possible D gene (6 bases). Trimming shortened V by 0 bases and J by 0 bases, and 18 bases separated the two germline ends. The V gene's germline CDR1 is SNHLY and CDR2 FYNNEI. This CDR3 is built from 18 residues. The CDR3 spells CASSEAPPLAFSSYEQYF. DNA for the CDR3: TGTGCCAGCAGTGAAGCCCCCCCCCTAGCGTTTAGCTCCTACGAGCAGTACTTC.

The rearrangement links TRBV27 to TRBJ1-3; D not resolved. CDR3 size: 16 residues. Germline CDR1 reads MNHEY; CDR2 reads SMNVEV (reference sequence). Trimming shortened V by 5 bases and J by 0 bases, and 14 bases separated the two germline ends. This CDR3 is CASSPRQWASGNTIYF. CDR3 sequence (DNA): TGTGCCAGCAGTCCCAGGCAGTGGGCCTCTGGAAACACCATATATTTT.

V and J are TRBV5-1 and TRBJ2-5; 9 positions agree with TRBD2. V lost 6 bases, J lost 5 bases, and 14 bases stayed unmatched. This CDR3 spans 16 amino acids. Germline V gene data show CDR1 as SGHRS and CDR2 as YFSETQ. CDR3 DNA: TGCGCCAGCACCCCAGGGGGAGCGGGGGGTTATGAGACCCAGTACTTC. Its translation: CASTPGGAGGYETQYF.

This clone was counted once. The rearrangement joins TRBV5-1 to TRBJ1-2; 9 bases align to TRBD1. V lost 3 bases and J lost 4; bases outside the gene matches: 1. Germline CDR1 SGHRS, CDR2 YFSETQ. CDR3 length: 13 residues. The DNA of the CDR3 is TGCGCCAGCAGCTCGGACAGGGGCTATGGCTACACCTTC. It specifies CASSSDRGYGYTF.

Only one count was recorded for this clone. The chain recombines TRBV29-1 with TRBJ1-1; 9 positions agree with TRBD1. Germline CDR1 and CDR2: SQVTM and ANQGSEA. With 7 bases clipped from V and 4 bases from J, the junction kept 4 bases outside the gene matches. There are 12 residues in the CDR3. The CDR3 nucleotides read TGCAGCGCCAACAGGGGGCTCACTGAAGCTTTCTTT. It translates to CSANRGLTEAFF.

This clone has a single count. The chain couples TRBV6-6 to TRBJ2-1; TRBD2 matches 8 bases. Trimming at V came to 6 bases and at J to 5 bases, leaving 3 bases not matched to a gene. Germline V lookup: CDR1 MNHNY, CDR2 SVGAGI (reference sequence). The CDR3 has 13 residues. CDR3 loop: CASSHGGDNEQFF. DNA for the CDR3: TGTGCCAGCAGCCACGGGGGGGACAATGAGCAGTTCTTC.

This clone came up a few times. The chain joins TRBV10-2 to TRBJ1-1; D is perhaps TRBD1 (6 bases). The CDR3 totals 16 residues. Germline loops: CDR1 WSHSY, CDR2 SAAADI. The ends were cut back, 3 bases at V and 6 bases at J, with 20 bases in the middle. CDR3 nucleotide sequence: TGCGCCAGCAGTGAATCGACAGGCCGCGAGGCTGCTGAAGCTTTCTTT. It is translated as CASSESTGREAAEAFF.

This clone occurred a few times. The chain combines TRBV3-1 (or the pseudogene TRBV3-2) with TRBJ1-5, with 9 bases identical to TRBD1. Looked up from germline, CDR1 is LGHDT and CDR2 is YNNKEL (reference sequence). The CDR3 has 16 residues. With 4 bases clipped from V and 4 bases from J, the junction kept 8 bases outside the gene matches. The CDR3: CASSPGTGGLNQPQHF. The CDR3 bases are TGTGCCAGCAGCCCTGGTACAGGGGGCTTGAATCAGCCCCAGCATTTT.